This TCR beta chain comes out of a study of cytomegalovirus exposure and HLA in healthy donors. Amplification used 60 Vbeta primers and 13 Jbeta primers. The repertoire was sequenced with immunoSEQ multiplex PCR; TCRdb's copy has only in-frame clones and lacks some. The sample consists of nearly 200,000 clones, 82% of them appearing once. The table lists this clone with a few counts. The antigen remains unidentified. Whole-study findings and limits: Later, an analysis found that common viral pathogens appeared to be linked with several of the most significant clusters. Upon later analysis, HLA-associated TCR beta chains proved more clonally expanded than other, equally common chains.

Germline-derived CDR1 and CDR2 are LNHDA and SQIVND (reference sequence). This CDR3 spans 13 amino acids. Trimming pared 3 bases from V and 0 bases from J, leaving 5 bases between. The chain joins TRBV19 to TRBJ2-5; the D is unclear. The source of this sequence is a woman aged 45-59 years in good health and CMV-seropositive. The sample consisted of PBMCs. The CDR3 nucleotides are TGTGCCAGTAGTATTTCATACCAAGAGACCCAGTACTTC. As protein: CASSISYQETQYF.